These 32 T cell receptor beta chains were sequenced from one sample in a study of T cell responses to AZD1222 COVID-19 vaccine. Data came from immunoSEQ multiplex PCR; TCRdb stores just in-frame clones and leaves some out. Among over 90,000 clones, roughly 87% were seen once, and the ten largest hold roughly 5%. The sample here was peripheral blood, taken on day 0 of AZD1222 vaccination. The receptors shown here come from an adult in good health.

This clone was picked up a small number of times. The rearrangement links TRBV12-3 or TRBV12-4 to TRBJ1-5; D is ambiguous. This CDR3 is 11 amino acids long. The V and J ends lost 6 bases and 4 bases respectively, with 4 bases between them. The CDR3 region is CASSLNQPQHF. CDR3 nucleotide sequence: TGTGCCAGCAGCCTAAATCAGCCCCAGCATTTT.

The V call is TRBV30, the J call TRBJ1-2; D is possibly TRBD1 (5 bases). This CDR3 contains 13 residues. Trimming cost V 4 bases and J 4 bases, with 13 bases left between them. Looked up from germline, CDR1 is GTSNPN and CDR2 is SVGIG (reference sequence). The CDR3 sequence: CAWKRAGSYGYTF. The CDR3 nucleotides read TGTGCCTGGAAGCGGGCAGGGAGCTATGGCTACACCTTC.

The DNA of the CDR3 is TGTGCCAGCTCCGAGACAGGGGGCCAGGATGAAAAACTGTTTTTT. The encoded protein is CASSETGGQDEKLFF. The genes are TRBV2 and TRBJ1-4; 10 nucleotides match TRBD1. CDR3 size: 15 residues. Germline CDR1 is SNHLY and CDR2 is FYNNEI. Unmatched junction bases numbered 9, after V lost 8 bases and J lost 6 bases.

This chain joins TRBV30 and TRBJ2-1, with a possible D match to TRBD1 (6 bases). CDR1 is GTSNPN and CDR2 is SVGIG in the germline V gene (reference sequence). This CDR3 comprises 20 residues. Trimming cost V 2 bases and J 6 bases, with 32 bases left between them. The DNA for the CDR3 is TGTGCCTGGAGTAGGTGGGGGCGCCTAAGACCGGGACAAGCTATCAATGAGCAGTTCTTC. As protein: CAWSRWGRLRPGQAINEQFF. Drawing the rest from reference TRBV30 and TRBJ2-1, the complete variable domain is SQTIHQWPATLVQPVGSPLSLECTVEGTSNPNLYWYRQAAGRGLQLLFYSVGIGQISSEVPQNLSASRPQDRQFILSSKKLLLSDSGFYLCAWSRWGRLRPGQAINEQFFGPGTRLTVL.

This clone has more than one count but fewer than ten. The chain joins TRBV4-3 to TRBJ2-3; 8 nucleotides agree with TRBD2. J gave up 6 bases and V 0 bases, and 8 bases lay outside the gene matches. Per the germline V gene, CDR1 is LGHNA and CDR2 is YSLEER. The length of the CDR3 is 16 residues. CDR3 sequence: CASSQDLQRGSDTQYF. DNA of the CDR3: TGCGCCAGCAGCCAAGATCTCCAGCGGGGGTCGGATACGCAGTATTTT.

This chain links TRBV27 with TRBJ2-1; TRBD1 agrees at 7 bases. The CDR3 is made up of 12 amino acids. Germline values: CDR1 MNHEY, CDR2 SMNVEV (reference sequence). V was pared by 8 bases and J by 9 bases, with 7 bases of the junction left unmatched. For the CDR3, the DNA is TGTGCCAGCTCGACAGGGTGGGGTGAGCAGTTCTTC. It is translated as CASSTGWGEQFF.

V usage is TRBV11-2 and J usage is TRBJ2-2; D uncertain. The CDR3 extends over 15 amino acids. Trimming cost V 6 bases and J 6 bases, with 17 bases left between them. The V gene's germline CDR1 is SGHAT and CDR2 FQNNGV. The CDR3 is CASSKGLLSPGELFF. The CDR3 DNA is TGTGCCAGCAGTAAAGGGTTGTTATCGCCCGGGGAGCTGTTTTTT.

A single count supports this clone. The chain employs TRBV6-2 or TRBV6-3 and TRBJ1-3; no clear D gene. Trimming stripped 2 bases from V and 8 bases from J, with 4 bases between. The germline V gene has CDR1 MNHEY and CDR2 SVGEGT. CDR3 size: 11 residues. This chain's CDR3 is CASSYVDTIYF. Written as DNA, the CDR3 is TGTGCCAGCAGTTACGTGGACACCATATATTTT.

The CDR3 protein is CASSSTIGISPLHF. For the CDR3, the DNA is TGTGCCAGCTCATCCACCATTGGTATTTCACCCCTCCACTTT. The chain recombines TRBV18 with TRBJ1-6; D is undetermined. This CDR3 is 14 amino acids long. The V gene lost 5 bases and the J gene lost 9 bases, with 14 bases spanning the gap. Germline V CDR1 and CDR2: KGHSH, LQKENI.

This clone has only a few counts. The V call is TRBV18, the J call TRBJ1-1, with TRBD1 matching 7 bases. The V gene's germline CDR1 is KGHSH and CDR2 LQKENI. Unmatched junction bases numbered 4, after V lost 3 bases and J lost 0 bases. CDR3 length: 15 residues. This chain's CDR3 is CASSPNDRVNTEAFF. CDR3 DNA: TGTGCCAGCTCACCCAATGACAGGGTGAACACTGAAGCTTTCTTT.

This chain connects TRBV7-9 to TRBJ2-7, with a tentative D call TRBD2 (6 bases). The V and J ends lost 5 bases and 3 bases respectively, with 11 bases between them. CDR3 length equals 13 residues. Germline assignment: CDR1 SEHNR and CDR2 FQNEAQ (reference sequence). CDR3 sequence reads: CASSPPGGYEQYF. The DNA for the CDR3 is TGTGCCAGCAGCCCCCCCGGGGGCTACGAGCAGTACTTC.

The rearrangement uses TRBV3-1 (or the pseudogene TRBV3-2) and TRBJ1-5; D is perhaps TRBD1 (6 bases). CDR1 and CDR2 (germline): LGHDT, YNNKEL (reference sequence). V lost 4 bases to trimming and J lost 5 bases, with 12 bases between them. CDR3 length: 14 amino acids. As DNA, the CDR3 is TGTGCCAGCAGCCCCCCAGGGGAAGATCAGCCCCAGCATTTT. Translation: CASSPPGEDQPQHF.

The V gene is TRBV2, the J gene TRBJ1-1; D call uncertain. Germline CDR1 reads SNHLY; CDR2 reads FYNNEI. V lost 5 bases, J lost 1 base, and 8 bases lay in between. The length of the CDR3 is 13 residues. CDR3 bases: TGTGCCAGCAGTTACACAGAGAACACTGAAGCTTTCTTT. Translating it yields CASSYTENTEAFF.

The rearrangement uses TRBV11-2 and TRBJ1-1; D perhaps matches TRBD1 (5 bases). The CDR3 runs 17 residues. Germline V gene sequence: CDR1 SGHAT, CDR2 FQNNGV. The ends were cut back, 4 bases at V and 0 bases at J, with 18 bases in the middle. DNA for the CDR3: TGTGCCAGCAGCTCAGGGCCGAGGGGCCCCATGAACACTGAAGCTTTCTTT. Its protein product is CASSSGPRGPMNTEAFF.

The rearrangement joins TRBV3-1 (or the pseudogene TRBV3-2) to TRBJ1-5, with D uncertain. The germline CDR1 and CDR2 sequences are LGHDT and YNNKEL (reference sequence). The CDR3 contains 12 residues. V was pared by 3 bases and J by 4 bases, with 4 bases between. CDR3 region: CASSHLNQPQHF. The CDR3 nucleotides are TGTGCCAGCAGCCACCTTAATCAGCCCCAGCATTTT.

The genes are TRBV5-1 and TRBJ2-1; D is undetermined. CDR3 length: 12 residues. Germline-derived CDR1 and CDR2 are SGHRS and YFSETQ. V dropped 3 bases and J dropped 7 bases, with 8 bases sitting between them. The CDR3, as DNA: TGCGCCAGCAGCTACTCCGGTAATGAGCAGTTCTTC. Protein: CASSYSGNEQFF.

The rearrangement uses TRBV7-9 and TRBJ2-3, with TRBD1 identical over 7 bases. V shed 5 bases, J shed 0 bases, and the junction held 5 bases outside the gene matches. The CDR3 is 15 residues long. Germline V gene sequence: CDR1 SEHNR, CDR2 FQNEAQ (reference sequence). Here the CDR3 DNA reads TGTGCCAGCAGCAACAGAGGGGGCAGCACAGATACGCAGTATTTT. Its protein is CASSNRGGSTDTQYF. Using reference TRBV7-9 and TRBJ2-3 for the parts outside the CDR3, the full variable domain is DTGVSQNPRHKITKRGQNVTFRCDPISEHNRLYWYRQTLGQGPEFLTYFQNEAQLEKSRLLSDRFSAERPKGSFSTLEIQRTEQGDSAMYLCASSNRGGSTDTQYFGPGTRLTVL.

This clone was picked up one time. V gene TRBV29-1 combines with J gene TRBJ2-7; no clear D. CDR1 and CDR2 from the germline V gene are SQVTM and ANQGSEA. V lost 4 bases, J lost 5 bases, and 9 bases lay in between. The CDR3 extends over 11 amino acids. CDR3: CSVGGGNEQYF. CDR3 nucleotides: TGCAGCGTTGGGGGTGGGAACGAGCAGTACTTC.

This chain uses TRBV6-5 with TRBJ1-5; no firm D call. Germline CDR1 MNHEY, CDR2 SVGAGI. V lost 5 bases, J lost 2 bases, and 7 bases lay in between. This CDR3 contains 13 residues. The CDR3 protein is CASSLLGNQPQHF. The CDR3 region has the DNA TGTGCCAGCAGTCTCTTGGGCAATCAGCCCCAGCATTTT.

The chain joins TRBV7-8 to TRBJ1-5, with 8 bases identical to TRBD1. The CDR3 is 14 residues long. Germline V gives CDR1 SGHVS, CDR2 FQNEAQ. J gave up 5 bases and V 5 bases, and 5 bases lay outside the gene matches. In DNA, the CDR3 is TGTGCCAGCAGCCGAGACAGGGGCCATCAGCCCCAGCATTTT. Its protein is CASSRDRGHQPQHF.

V and J are TRBV10-3 and TRBJ1-6; 7 nucleotides line up with TRBD1. This CDR3 has 14 residues. V was clipped by 6 bases and J by 7 bases; unmatched bases: 6. The germline V gene has CDR1 ENHRY and CDR2 SYGVKD. CDR3 protein: CAIRTGTDNSPLHF. In DNA, the CDR3 is TGTGCCATCAGAACCGGGACAGACAATTCACCCCTCCACTTT.

This chain uses TRBV4-1 with TRBJ1-6; the D is unclear. The CDR3 contains 15 residues. Germline assignment: CDR1 MGHRA and CDR2 YSYEKL. V dropped 5 bases and J dropped 6 bases, with 14 bases sitting between them. The CDR3 protein is CASSNIQLSNSPLHF. CDR3 bases: TGCGCCAGCAGCAACATACAGCTAAGTAATTCACCCCTCCACTTT.

This chain uses TRBV24-1 with TRBJ2-3, with a weak D call TRBD2 (5 bases). The CDR3 has 16 residues. Germline CDR1 is KGHDR and CDR2 is SFDVKD. Trimming pared 0 bases from V and 6 bases from J, leaving 15 bases between. CDR3 region: CATSDLEEDLGDTQYF. DNA for the CDR3: TGTGCCACCAGTGATTTGGAGGAGGACCTTGGGGATACGCAGTATTTT.

The V call is TRBV7-8, the J call TRBJ1-4; 9 positions agree with TRBD1. This CDR3 is 14 amino acids long. Per the germline V gene, CDR1 is SGHVS and CDR2 is FQNEAQ. The junction had 4 bases not matched to a gene; V was cut back by 4 bases and J by 7 bases. The CDR3 is CASSSGTGSEKLFF. In DNA form, the CDR3 reads TGTGCCAGCAGCTCCGGGACAGGGAGTGAAAAACTGTTTTTT.

The chain recombines TRBV20-1 with TRBJ1-2; D uncertain. Germline V lookup: CDR1 DFQATT, CDR2 SNEGSKA (reference sequence). Trimming took off 6 bases at V and 5 bases at J, with 10 bases between the two ends. This CDR3 contains 11 residues. CDR3 in DNA: TGCAGTGCCGGACGAACGTATGGCTACACCTTC. Its protein is CSAGRTYGYTF.

The rearrangement joins TRBV7-9 to TRBJ2-7; 7 bases are shared with TRBD2. There are 14 residues in the CDR3. The germline gives CDR1 SEHNR, CDR2 FQNEAQ (reference sequence). V lost 5 bases, J lost 5 bases, and 9 bases stayed unmatched. CDR3 in DNA: TGTGCCAGCAGCCCAGGATCGGGGAGGGACGAGCAGTACTTC. Residues: CASSPGSGRDEQYF.

The rearrangement uses TRBV19 and TRBJ2-7, with 7 positions matching TRBD2. J gave up 9 bases and V 3 bases, and 17 bases lay outside the gene matches. CDR3 length: 16 amino acids. The germline V gene encodes CDR1 LNHDA and CDR2 SQIVND (reference sequence). The CDR3 bases are TGTGCCAGTAGTATGCGAAGCGGGGAGGTCGGACTACGGCAGTACTTC. Its translation is CASSMRSGEVGLRQYF.

The CDR3 DNA follows: TGTGCCAGAAGCTTGGGGACTAGCGGGGATCAAGAGACCCAGTACTTC. Protein product: CARSLGTSGDQETQYF. The V and J genes are TRBV5-3 and TRBJ2-5; 12 bases fit TRBD2. TRBV5-3 is sorted into the ORF group, with uncertain function. The CDR3 consists of 16 residues. Losses at the gene ends were 0 bases for V and 2 bases for J; bases not matched to a gene: 2.

J is TRBJ2-1 and V is TRBV6-5; 8 nucleotides line up with TRBD1. This CDR3 spans 13 amino acids. The V and J ends lost 3 bases and 11 bases, in that order; junction bases with no gene match: 6. CDR1 and CDR2 (germline): MNHEY, SVGAGI. The chain's CDR3 is CASSYSGQGQQFF. The CDR3 nucleotides read TGTGCCAGCAGTTATTCCGGACAGGGACAGCAGTTCTTC.

V and J are TRBV5-4 and TRBJ2-2; D is possibly TRBD1 or TRBD2 (5 bases each). There are 13 residues in the CDR3. Germline V CDR1 and CDR2: SGHNT, YYREEE (reference sequence). Trimming removed 4 bases from V and 5 bases from J, with 9 bases in between. The CDR3 DNA is TGTGCCAGCAGCCGAGGGGAAACCGGGGAGCTGTTTTTT. This codes for CASSRGETGELFF.

The rearrangement uses TRBV7-6 and TRBJ2-1; TRBD2 agrees at 13 bases. Germline V gene lookup returns CDR1 SGHVS and CDR2 FNYEAQ. The CDR3 extends over 16 amino acids. After removal of 3 bases from V and 4 bases from J, the junction contained 3 bases not matched to a gene. CDR3 sequence: CASSFEGLAGYNEQFF. DNA for the CDR3: TGTGCCAGCAGCTTCGAGGGACTAGCGGGGTACAATGAGCAGTTCTTC.

This clone was observed once. The chain links TRBV6-6 to TRBJ1-5; 10 bases align to TRBD1. CDR1 and CDR2 (germline): MNHNY, SVGAGI (reference sequence). With V trimmed by 6 bases and J by 5 bases, 4 bases remained unmatched. The CDR3 runs to 14 residues. Here the CDR3 reads CASSPTGGYQPQHF. CDR3 sequence (DNA): TGTGCCAGCAGCCCGACAGGGGGCTATCAGCCCCAGCATTTT.